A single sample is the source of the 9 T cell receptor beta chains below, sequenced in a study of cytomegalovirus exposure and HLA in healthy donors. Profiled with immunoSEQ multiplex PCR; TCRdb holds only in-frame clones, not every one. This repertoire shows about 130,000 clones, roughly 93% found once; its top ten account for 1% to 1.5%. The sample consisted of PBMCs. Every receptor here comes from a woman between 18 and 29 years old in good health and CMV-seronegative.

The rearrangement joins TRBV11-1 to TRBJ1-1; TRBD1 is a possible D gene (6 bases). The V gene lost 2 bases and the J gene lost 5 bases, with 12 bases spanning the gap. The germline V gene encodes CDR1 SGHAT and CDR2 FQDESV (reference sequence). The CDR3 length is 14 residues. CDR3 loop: CASSLRTASTEAFF. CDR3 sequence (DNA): TGTGCCAGCAGCTTAAGGACAGCCTCTACTGAAGCTTTCTTT. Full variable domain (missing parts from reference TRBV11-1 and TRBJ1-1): EAEVAQSPRYKITEKSQAVAFWCDPISGHATLYWYRQILGQGPELLVQFQDESVVDDSQLPKDRFSAERLKGVDSTLKIQPAELGDSAMYLCASSLRTASTEAFFGQGTRLTVV.

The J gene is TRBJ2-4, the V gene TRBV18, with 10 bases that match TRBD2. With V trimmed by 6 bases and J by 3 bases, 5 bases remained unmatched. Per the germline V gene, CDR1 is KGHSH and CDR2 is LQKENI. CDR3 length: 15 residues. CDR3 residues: CASSSGLADKNIQYF. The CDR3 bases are TGTGCCAGCTCGTCAGGACTAGCGGACAAAAACATTCAGTACTTC.

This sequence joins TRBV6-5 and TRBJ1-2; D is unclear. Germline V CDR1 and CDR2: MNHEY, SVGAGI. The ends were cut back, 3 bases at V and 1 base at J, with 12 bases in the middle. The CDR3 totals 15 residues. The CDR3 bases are TGTGCCAGCAGTTATCGGCAAGGAGGTAACTATGGCTACACCTTC. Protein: CASSYRQGGNYGYTF.

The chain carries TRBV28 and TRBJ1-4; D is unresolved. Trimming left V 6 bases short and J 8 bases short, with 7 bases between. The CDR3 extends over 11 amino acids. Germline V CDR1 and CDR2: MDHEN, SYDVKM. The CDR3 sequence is CASRKREKLFF. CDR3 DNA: TGTGCCAGCAGAAAGCGGGAAAAACTGTTTTTT.

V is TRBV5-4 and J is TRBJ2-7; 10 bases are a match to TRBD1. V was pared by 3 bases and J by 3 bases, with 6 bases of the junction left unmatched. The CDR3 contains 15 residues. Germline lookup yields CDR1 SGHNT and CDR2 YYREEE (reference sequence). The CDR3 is CASSSGQGVFYEQYF. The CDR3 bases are TGTGCCAGCAGCTCCGGACAGGGGGTTTTCTACGAGCAGTACTTC.

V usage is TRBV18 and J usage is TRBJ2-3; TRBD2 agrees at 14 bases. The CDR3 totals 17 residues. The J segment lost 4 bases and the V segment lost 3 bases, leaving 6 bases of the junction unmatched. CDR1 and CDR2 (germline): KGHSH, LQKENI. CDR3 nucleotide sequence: TGTGCCAGCTCACCCCCAGGACTAGCGGGGGGATCAGATACGCAGTATTTT. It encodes CASSPPGLAGGSDTQYF.

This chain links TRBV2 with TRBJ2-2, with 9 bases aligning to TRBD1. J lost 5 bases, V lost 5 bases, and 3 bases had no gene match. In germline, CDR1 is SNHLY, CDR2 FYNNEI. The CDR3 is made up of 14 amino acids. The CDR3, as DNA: TGTGCCAGCAGTACGGACAGGGGTACCGGGGAGCTGTTTTTT. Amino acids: CASSTDRGTGELFF.

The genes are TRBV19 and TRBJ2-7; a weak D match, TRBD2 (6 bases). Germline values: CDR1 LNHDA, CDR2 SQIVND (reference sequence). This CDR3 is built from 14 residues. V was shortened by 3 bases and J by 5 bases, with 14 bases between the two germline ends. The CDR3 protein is CASSILAFSDEQYF. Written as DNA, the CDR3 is TGTGCCAGTAGTATCCTAGCGTTTTCGGACGAGCAGTACTTC. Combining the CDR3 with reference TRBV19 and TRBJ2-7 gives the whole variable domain DGGITQSPKYLFRKEGQNVTLSCEQNLNHDAMYWYRQDPGQGLRLIYYSQIVNDFQKGDIAEGYSVSREKKESFPLTVTSAQKNPTAFYLCASSILAFSDEQYFGPGTRLTVT.

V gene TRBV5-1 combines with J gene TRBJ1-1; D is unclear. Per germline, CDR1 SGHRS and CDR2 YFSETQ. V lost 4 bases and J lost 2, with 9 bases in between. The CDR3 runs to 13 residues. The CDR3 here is CASSRESNTEAFF. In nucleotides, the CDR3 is TGCGCCAGCAGCCGTGAGAGCAACACTGAAGCTTTCTTT.